The rows below give T cell receptor beta chains drawn from one sample of a study of cytomegalovirus exposure and HLA in healthy donors. This table comes from immunoSEQ multiplex PCR, and its TCRdb copy is limited to in-frame clones, with some not included. The data show about 120,000 clones, roughly three fifths seen once. Sequenced material: PBMCs. The receptors derive from a man between 40 and 49 years old in good health and CMV-seropositive. Each CDR3 is given with its conserved first and last residue. D genes are given only for firm matches. Clone size is given for some rows only: seen once, a few or many times, or a class if the clone is expanded.

>-|TRBJ1-5|-|TRBV21-1
TGTGCCGGCCCCGGGACACCCTTTCAGCCCCAGCATTTT
CAGPGTPFQPQHF
>few|TRBJ2-5|TRBD2|TRBV7-2
TGTGCCAGCAGCGCAACCCGGGGGGAGCAGTACTTC
CASSATRGEQYF
>few|TRBJ1-5|-|TRBV10-2
TGCGCCAGCAGTGGACAGAGTCAGCCCCAGCATTTT
CASSGQSQPQHF
>-|TRBJ1-4|-|TRBV6-1
TGTGCCAGCAACGTGAGGAGGTCTAATGAAAAACTGTTTTTT
CASNVRRSNEKLFF
>-|TRBJ2-1|TRBD2|TRBV7-3
TGTGCCAGCAGCTTGGCCGGGACTAGCGGCAATGAGCAGTTCTTC
CASSLAGTSGNEQFF
>-|TRBJ2-1|TRBD1|TRBV29-1
TGCAGCGTTGAAGTGGCAGGGGGCAATGAGCAGTTCTTC
CSVEVAGGNEQFF
>-|TRBJ2-7|TRBD2|TRBV6-5
TGTGCCAGCAGTCAACTTAGCGGGAGGGCCGACGAGCAGTACTTC
CASSQLSGRADEQYF
>-|TRBJ2-7|TRBD1|TRBV7-2
TGTGCCAGCAGCTCGGACAGGGTAGGCTCGTTCAAGCAGTACTTC
CASSSDRVGSFKQYF
>few|TRBJ2-2|-|TRBV11-3
TGTGCCAGCAGCTTAGACAGAGGCGGGGAGCTGTTTTTT
CASSLDRGGELFF
>-|TRBJ1-1|-|TRBV29-1
TGCAGCGGGGTGGGGGGGACTGAAGCTTTCTTT
CSGVGGTEAFF
>-|TRBJ2-7|-|TRBV11-3
TGTGCCAGCAGCTCCCCCGGCGGCGAGCAGTACTTC
CASSSPGGEQYF
>-|TRBJ2-6|TRBD1|TRBV5-1
TGCGCCAGCAGCCCCTCGGGACAGCCATCTGGGGCCAACGTCCTGACTTTC
CASSPSGQPSGANVLTF
>few|TRBJ1-2|-|TRBV15
TGTGCCACCAGCAGAGAGGCAGGGCCCTATGGCTACACCTTC
CATSREAGPYGYTF
>-|TRBJ2-2|TRBD2|TRBV13
TGTGCCAGCAGCTTAGCGTATTGGACTAGCGGGAGGGATGGCACCGGGGAGCTGTTTTTT
CASSLAYWTSGRDGTGELFF
>-|TRBJ1-3|-|TRBV28
TGTGCCAGCGTTAGGGGCAACTCTGGAAACACCATATATTTT
CASVRGNSGNTIYF
>-|TRBJ2-1|-|TRBV10-3
TGTGCCATCAGTGAGGGTTGGACTATCAACAATGAGCAGTTCTTC
CAISEGWTINNEQFF
>-|TRBJ2-7|TRBD1|TRBV29-1
TGCAGCGTTGATGGGCAGGGGGCGAGCGAGCAGTACTTC
CSVDGQGASEQYF
>-|TRBJ2-3|TRBD1|TRBV7-2
TGTGCCAGCAGCTTAATGGGGACAGCCCAGTTGGATACGCAGTATTTT
CASSLMGTAQLDTQYF
>-|TRBJ1-1|-|TRBV13
TGTGCCAGCAGCTCTATCCAGGGATGGGGCTCTGTGAACACTGAAGCTTTCTTT
CASSSIQGWGSVNTEAFF
>-|TRBJ1-5|-|TRBV20-1
TGCAGTGCTAGAGGAGGTCAGCCCCAGCATTTT
CSARGGQPQHF
>-|TRBJ1-1|-|TRBV7-3
TGTGCCAGCAGCTTAAAGCCTGCAGGGGACACTGAAGCTTTCTTT
CASSLKPAGDTEAFF
>once|TRBJ2-5|-|TRBV27
TGTGCCAGCAGTTTGGAGGGGGAGACCCAGTACTTC
CASSLEGETQYF
>-|TRBJ2-1|TRBD2|TRBV7-3
TGTGCCAGCAGCTTAACTACTAGCGGGTTTCGGGAGCAGTTCTTC
CASSLTTSGFREQFF
>-|TRBJ2-1|-|TRBV7-2
TGTGCCAGCAGCGCCGTCCTGGTGGGGGGTGAGCAGTTCTTC
CASSAVLVGGEQFF
>few|TRBJ2-3|-|TRBV15
TGTGCCACCAGCAGAGGCCCGGGGACTTCTAGCACAGATACGCAGTATTTT
CATSRGPGTSSTDTQYF
>-|TRBJ2-2|-|TRBV27
TGTGCCAGCAGATTTGGAAGGGGTGGCACCGGGGAGCTGTTTTTT
CASRFGRGGTGELFF
>-|TRBJ2-3|TRBD2|TRBV10-3
TGTGCCATCAGTGAGTCGGCTAGCGGGCCCACGCAGTATTTT
CAISESASGPTQYF
>-|TRBJ2-7|-|TRBV19
TGTGCCAGTAGTATAAGAGCGGGAAGGGGGTCCTACGAGCAGTACTTC
CASSIRAGRGSYEQYF
>few|TRBJ2-7|-|TRBV28
TGTGCCACACAACAGGGCCGTTACGAGCAGTACTTC
CATQQGRYEQYF
>few|TRBJ2-7|TRBD1|TRBV5-4
TGTGCCAGCAGCCTCGAAACGGACAGGGCTAATGAGCAGTACTTC
CASSLETDRANEQYF
>-|TRBJ2-2|TRBD2|TRBV5-4
TGTGCCAGCAGCTCCGACTCCTTGCGGGAGTGGACCGGGGAGCTGTTTTTT
CASSSDSLREWTGELFF
>-|TRBJ1-4|-|TRBV5-4
TGTGCCAGCAGCGCGGGGGGGGGCTGGGAAAAACTGTTTTTT
CASSAGGGWEKLFF
>-|TRBJ2-5|-|TRBV7-2
TGTGCCAGCAGCCGAAATACGGGGTGGGAGACCCAGTACTTC
CASSRNTGWETQYF
>-|TRBJ2-3|-|TRBV5-1
TGCGCCAGCAGCTTTGGCCAGTCCACAGATACGCAGTATTTT
CASSFGQSTDTQYF
>-|TRBJ2-7|-|TRBV7-2
TGTGCCAGCAGCTTAGTGGCGGGGATGAACTACGAGCAGTACTTC
CASSLVAGMNYEQYF
>once|TRBJ2-3|-|TRBV19
TGTGCCAGTAGTATGGAGGCTGCTGGCACAGATACGCAGTATTTT
CASSMEAAGTDTQYF
>few|TRBJ2-5|TRBD1|TRBV2
TGTGCCAGCAGGGTTTCCGGGACAGGGGGCCAAGAGACCCAGTACTTC
CASRVSGTGGQETQYF
>-|TRBJ1-4|TRBD1|TRBV19
TGTGCCAGTAGTATAGAGTTCGGGACAGGGATTGAAAAACTGTTTTTT
CASSIEFGTGIEKLFF
>-|TRBJ1-2|-|TRBV11-2
TGTGCCAGCACCTACCTCAGGGACAACCACTATGGCTACACCTTC
CASTYLRDNHYGYTF
>-|TRBJ2-2|TRBD2|TRBV11-2
TGTGCCAGCAGCTTAGAGGGACTAGCCACCGGGGAGCTGTTTTTT
CASSLEGLATGELFF
>-|TRBJ1-1|-|TRBV7-9
TGTGCCAGCAGCTTGGGAGGGGGACGGCAGAACACTGAAGCTTTCTTT
CASSLGGGRQNTEAFF
>-|TRBJ2-7|TRBD1|TRBV5-1
TGCGCCAGCAGTTCCTATACAGGGGCCTCCTACGAGCAGTACTTC
CASSSYTGASYEQYF
>-|TRBJ2-3|-|TRBV10-1
TGCGCCAGCAGTGAGTCCCCCCCGGGTACGCAGTATTTT
CASSESPPGTQYF
>-|TRBJ2-3|TRBD2|TRBV29-1
TGCAGCGTTGAAGGACTAGCGGGAGTTGTAGGAGATACGCAGTATTTT
CSVEGLAGVVGDTQYF
>-|TRBJ2-3|-|TRBV5-4
TGTGCCAGCAGCTTCCGGGCGGGGAGGGGGGAAGATACGCAGTATTTT
CASSFRAGRGEDTQYF
>few|TRBJ2-3|-|TRBV7-8
TGTGCCAGCAGCTTAGGGGGGCCGGGAGATACGCAGTATTTT
CASSLGGPGDTQYF
>-|TRBJ2-7|TRBD1|TRBV2
TGTGCCAGCAGACGACAGGGAGCCTACGAGCAGTACTTC
CASRRQGAYEQYF
>-|TRBJ1-1|-|TRBV28
TGTGCCAGCAGTTCGGGCCAAGGGGACACTGAAGCTTTCTTT
CASSSGQGDTEAFF
>medium-sized|TRBJ1-4|TRBD1|TRBV28
TGTGCCAGCAGTAGGGGACAGGGAAGGGAAAAACTGTTTTTT
CASSRGQGREKLFF
>few|TRBJ2-3|-|TRBV10-3
TGTGCCATCAGTGAGTCGATTAGAGGCACAGATACGCAGTATTTT
CAISESIRGTDTQYF
>once|TRBJ2-7|TRBD1|TRBV6-5
TGTGCCAGCAGTTACTCGGGGACAGGGCCTGGCTACGAGCAGTACTTC
CASSYSGTGPGYEQYF
>-|TRBJ2-3|-|TRBV29-1
TGCAGCGTTCTCGGGGAGACAGATACGCAGTATTTT
CSVLGETDTQYF
>few|TRBJ1-5|TRBD1|TRBV7-2
TGTGCCAGCAGCGGCCCTGACAGGGGTATTCTAGGCAATCAGCCCCAGCATTTT
CASSGPDRGILGNQPQHF
>-|TRBJ1-5|-|TRBV6-1
TGTGCCAGCAGTGATAGGGGGACTCAGCCCCAGCATTTT
CASSDRGTQPQHF
>-|TRBJ2-1|-|TRBV4-3
TGCGCCAGCAGCCAAGATCGCGGGGAGCAGTTCTTC
CASSQDRGEQFF
>-|TRBJ1-2|-|TRBV5-7
TGTGCCAGCAGCTTGGCCACTGATGGCTACACCTTC
CASSLATDGYTF
>-|TRBJ1-1|-|TRBV2
TGTGCCAGCAGTACCACAGGGTACACTGAAGCTTTCTTT
CASSTTGYTEAFF
>-|TRBJ2-7|TRBD2|TRBV28
TGTGCCAGCAACGGACTAGCGGGAGGCCACGAGCAGTACTTC
CASNGLAGGHEQYF
>-|TRBJ1-1|-|TRBV4-2
TGTGCCAGCAGCCAAGAAACAGGTAGAGCTTTCTTT
CASSQETGRAFF